Shown below are 2 T cell receptor beta chains from a single sample sequenced in a study of CD8+ T cells in alopecia areata. Following extraction, RNA underwent reverse transcription to cDNA, which served as the sequencing template. Produced via immunoSEQ multiplex PCR; TCRdb's table is partial and in-frame only. The table includes over 150,000 clones, 58% detected once. Documented treatment: oral pan-JAK inhibitor, 5-10 mg twice daily. The material was CD8+ T cells sorted from blood, obtained at week 24, from a patient treated with tofacitinib. Source of these receptors: a human donor with alopecia areata.

V is TRBV27 and J is TRBJ1-1; D is ambiguous. This CDR3 region has 15 residues. With 4 bases removed from V and 2 bases from J, the gap between germline ends came to 14 bases. Germline loops: CDR1 MNHEY, CDR2 SMNVEV (reference sequence). For the CDR3, the DNA is TGTGCCAGCAGTTCCGCCGCGAGGTATAACACTGAAGCTTTCTTT. Protein product: CASSSAARYNTEAFF.

This clone occurred a few times. The rearrangement uses TRBV27 and TRBJ2-7; D is perhaps TRBD1 (5 bases). CDR1 and CDR2 from the germline V gene are MNHEY and SMNVEV (reference sequence). The CDR3 is made up of 14 amino acids. V was shortened by 10 bases and J by 1 base, with 17 bases between the two germline ends. The DNA for the CDR3 is TGTGCCACCTCCCCATGGGGCGGATCCTACGAGCAGTACTTC. This codes for CATSPWGGSYEQYF.